Reported below is one T cell receptor (beta chain). As yet, its antigen is unknown. The CDR3 runs to 16 residues. Germline CDR1 and CDR2: MGHRA and YSYEKL. The V end was cut by 1 base, the J end by 0 bases, with 11 bases between. The data were taken from a study of cytomegalovirus exposure and HLA in healthy donors. Background on the study: An earlier analysis identified 117 million unique TCR beta sequences in about 200 million T cells. Whole-study findings and limits: Cytomegalovirus association was assigned to 150 to 200 TCR beta chains. According to a later analysis, donors in an Asian-associated ancestry cluster reportedly had fewer N-insertions than the roughly 670-donor mean.

PCR employed 60 Vbeta and 13 Jbeta primers. Profiling relied on immunoSEQ multiplex PCR, and the TCRdb table lists in-frame clones only, not all of them. This sample carries under 200,000 clones, roughly 85% of them seen once, and the ten largest clones take under 2.5%. The gene calls are TRBV4-1 and TRBJ2-3; D gene ambiguous. The receptor was isolated from a man aged 40-55 years in good health and CMV-seronegative. The material sequenced was PBMCs. The CDR3 sequence is CASSQVPGPSTDTQYF. For the CDR3, the DNA is TGCGCCAGCAGCCAAGTCCCAGGCCCTAGCACAGATACGCAGTATTTT.